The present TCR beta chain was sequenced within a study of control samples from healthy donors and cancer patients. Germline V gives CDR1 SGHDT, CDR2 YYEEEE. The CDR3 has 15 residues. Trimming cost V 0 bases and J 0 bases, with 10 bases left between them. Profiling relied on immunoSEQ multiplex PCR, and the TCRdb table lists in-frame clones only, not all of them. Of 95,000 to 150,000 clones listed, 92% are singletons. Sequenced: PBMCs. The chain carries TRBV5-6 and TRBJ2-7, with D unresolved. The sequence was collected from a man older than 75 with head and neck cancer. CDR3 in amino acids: CASSLEIINSYEQYF. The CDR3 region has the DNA TGTGCCAGCAGCTTGGAGATCATCAACTCCTACGAGCAGTACTTC.